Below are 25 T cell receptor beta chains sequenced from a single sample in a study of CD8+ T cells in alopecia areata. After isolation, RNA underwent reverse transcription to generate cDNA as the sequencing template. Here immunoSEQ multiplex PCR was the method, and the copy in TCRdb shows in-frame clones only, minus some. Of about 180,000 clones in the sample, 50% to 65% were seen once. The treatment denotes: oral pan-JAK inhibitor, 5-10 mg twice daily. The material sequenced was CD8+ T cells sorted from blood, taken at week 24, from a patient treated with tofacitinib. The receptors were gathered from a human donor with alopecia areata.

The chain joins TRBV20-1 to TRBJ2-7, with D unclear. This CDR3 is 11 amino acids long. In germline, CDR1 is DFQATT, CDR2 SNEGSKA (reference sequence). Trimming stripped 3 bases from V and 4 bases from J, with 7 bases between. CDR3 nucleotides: TGCAGTGCTAGGGGCAGTTACGAGCAGTACTTC. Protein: CSARGSYEQYF.

CDR3 DNA sequence: TGTGCCAGCAGCCCTTTGACTAGCGGGGCCACAGATACGCAGTATTTT. Translated, it gives CASSPLTSGATDTQYF. This chain connects TRBV7-9 to TRBJ2-3; 11 positions match TRBD2. There are 16 residues in the CDR3. The V gene's germline CDR1 is SEHNR and CDR2 FQNEAQ (reference sequence). Trimming cost V 5 bases and J 2 bases; bases outside gene matches: 6.

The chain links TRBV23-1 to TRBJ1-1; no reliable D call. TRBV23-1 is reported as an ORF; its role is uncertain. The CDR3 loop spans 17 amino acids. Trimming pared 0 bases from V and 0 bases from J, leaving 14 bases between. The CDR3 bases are TGCGCCAGCAGTCAATCGTTGTACGAGGAAATGAACACTGAAGCTTTCTTT. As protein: CASSQSLYEEMNTEAFF.

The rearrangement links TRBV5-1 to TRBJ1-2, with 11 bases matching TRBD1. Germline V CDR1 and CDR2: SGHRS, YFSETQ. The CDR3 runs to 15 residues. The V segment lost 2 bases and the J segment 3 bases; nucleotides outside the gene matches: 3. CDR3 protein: CASSFSGQGDYGYTF. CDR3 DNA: TGCGCCAGCAGCTTCTCGGGACAGGGGGACTATGGCTACACCTTC. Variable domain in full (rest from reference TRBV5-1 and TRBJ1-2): KAGVTQTPRYLIKTRGQQVTLSCSPISGHRSVSWYQQTPGQGLQFLFEYFSETQRNKGNFPGRFSGRQFSNSRSEMNVSTLELGDSALYLCASSFSGQGDYGYTFGSGTRLTVV.

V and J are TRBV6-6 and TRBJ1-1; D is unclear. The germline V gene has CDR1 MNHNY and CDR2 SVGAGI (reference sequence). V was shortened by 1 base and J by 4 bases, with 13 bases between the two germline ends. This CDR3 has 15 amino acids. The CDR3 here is CASSYLGFATTEAFF. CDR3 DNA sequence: TGTGCCAGCAGTTACTTGGGGTTCGCGACCACTGAAGCTTTCTTT.

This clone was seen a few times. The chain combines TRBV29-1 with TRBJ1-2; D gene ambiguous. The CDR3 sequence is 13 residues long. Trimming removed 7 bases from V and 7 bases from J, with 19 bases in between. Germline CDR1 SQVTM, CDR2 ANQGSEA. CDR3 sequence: CSDSTQDLIGYTF. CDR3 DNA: TGCAGCGACAGCACCCAGGACCTAATTGGCTACACCTTC. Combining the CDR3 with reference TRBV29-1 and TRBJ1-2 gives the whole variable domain SAVISQKPSRDICQRGTSLTIQCQVDSQVTMMFWYRQQPGQSLTLIATANQGSEATYESGFVIDKFPISRPNLTFSTLTVSNMSPEDSSIYLCSDSTQDLIGYTFGSGTRLTVV.

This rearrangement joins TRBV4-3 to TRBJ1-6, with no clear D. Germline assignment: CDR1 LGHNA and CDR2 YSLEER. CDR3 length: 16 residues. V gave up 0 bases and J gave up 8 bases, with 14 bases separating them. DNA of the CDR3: TGCGCCAGCAGCCAAGATCACGGAAACCGGGATTCACCCCTCCACTTT. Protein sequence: CASSQDHGNRDSPLHF.

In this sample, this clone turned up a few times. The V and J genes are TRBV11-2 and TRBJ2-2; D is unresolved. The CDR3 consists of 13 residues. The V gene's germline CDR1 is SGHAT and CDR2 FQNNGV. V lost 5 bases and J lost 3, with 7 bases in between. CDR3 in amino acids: CASSPLYTGELFF. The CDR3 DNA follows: TGTGCCAGCAGCCCACTATACACCGGGGAGCTGTTTTTT. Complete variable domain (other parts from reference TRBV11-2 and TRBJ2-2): EAGVAQSPRYKIIEKRQSVAFWCNPISGHATLYWYQQILGQGPKLLIQFQNNGVVDDSQLPKDRFSAERLKGVDSTLKIQPAKLEDSAVYLCASSPLYTGELFFGEGSRLTVL.

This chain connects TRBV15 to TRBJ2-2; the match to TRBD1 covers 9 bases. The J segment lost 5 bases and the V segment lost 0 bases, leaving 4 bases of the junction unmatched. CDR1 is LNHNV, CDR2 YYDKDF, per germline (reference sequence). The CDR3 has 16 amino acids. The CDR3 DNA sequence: TGTGCCACCAGCAGAGAAGGGACAGGGACTACCGGGGAGCTGTTTTTT. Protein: CATSREGTGTTGELFF. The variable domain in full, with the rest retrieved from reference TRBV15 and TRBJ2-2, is DAMVIQNPRYQVTQFGKPVTLSCSQTLNHNVMYWYQQKSSQAPKLLFHYYDKDFNNEADTPDNFQSRRPNTSFCFLDIRSPGLGDTAMYLCATSREGTGTTGELFFGEGSRLTVL.

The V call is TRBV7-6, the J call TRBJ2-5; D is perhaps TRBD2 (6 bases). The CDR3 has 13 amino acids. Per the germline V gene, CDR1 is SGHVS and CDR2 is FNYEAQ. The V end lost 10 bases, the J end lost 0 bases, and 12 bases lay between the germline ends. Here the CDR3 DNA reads TGTGCCACTCGCCCGGGGGACCAAGAGACCCAGTACTTC. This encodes CATRPGDQETQYF.

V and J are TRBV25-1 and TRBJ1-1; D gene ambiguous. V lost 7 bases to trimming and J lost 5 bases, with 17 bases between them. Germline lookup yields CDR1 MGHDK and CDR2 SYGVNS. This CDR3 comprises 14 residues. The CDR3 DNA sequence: TGTGCCAGCACACTTGGGGAGGATAGGACTGAAGCTTTCTTT. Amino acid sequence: CASTLGEDRTEAFF.

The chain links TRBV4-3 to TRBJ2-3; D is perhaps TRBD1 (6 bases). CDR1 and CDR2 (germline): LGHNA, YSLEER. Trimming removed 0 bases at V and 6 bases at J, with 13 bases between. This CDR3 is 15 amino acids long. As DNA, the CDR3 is TGCGCCAGCAGCCAAGATAGGGGGAGAAGGGATACGCAGTATTTT. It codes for CASSQDRGRRDTQYF.

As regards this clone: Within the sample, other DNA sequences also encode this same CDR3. DNA of the CDR3: TGTGCCAGCAGCCTGACCTTGAACACTGAAGCTTTCTTT. This sequence encodes CASSLTLNTEAFF. This sequence joins TRBV27 and TRBJ1-1; D not certain. V lost 6 bases, J lost 0 bases, and 8 bases lay in between. The CDR3 consists of 13 residues. Germline V CDR1 and CDR2: MNHEY, SMNVEV (reference sequence).

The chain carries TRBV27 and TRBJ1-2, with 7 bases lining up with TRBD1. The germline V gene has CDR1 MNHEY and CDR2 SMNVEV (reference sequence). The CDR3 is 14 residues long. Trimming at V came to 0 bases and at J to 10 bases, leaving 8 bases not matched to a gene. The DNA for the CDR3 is TGTGCCAGCAGTTTATCACGGACAGGAATTGACTACACCTTC. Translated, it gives CASSLSRTGIDYTF.

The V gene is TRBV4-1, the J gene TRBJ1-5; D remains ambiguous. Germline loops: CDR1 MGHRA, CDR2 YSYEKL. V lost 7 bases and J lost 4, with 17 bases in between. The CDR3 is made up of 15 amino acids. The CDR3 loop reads CASTPREGKNQPQHF. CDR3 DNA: TGCGCCAGCACCCCTCGAGAAGGCAAAAATCAGCCCCAGCATTTT.

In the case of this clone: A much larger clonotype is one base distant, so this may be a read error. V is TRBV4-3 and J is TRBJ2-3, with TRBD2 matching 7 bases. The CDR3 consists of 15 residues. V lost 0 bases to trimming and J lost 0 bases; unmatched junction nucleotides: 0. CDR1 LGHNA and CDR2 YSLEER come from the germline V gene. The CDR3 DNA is TGCGCCAGCAGCCAAGACGGGGGGAGCACAGATACGCAGTATTTT. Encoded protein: CASSQDGGSTDTQYF.

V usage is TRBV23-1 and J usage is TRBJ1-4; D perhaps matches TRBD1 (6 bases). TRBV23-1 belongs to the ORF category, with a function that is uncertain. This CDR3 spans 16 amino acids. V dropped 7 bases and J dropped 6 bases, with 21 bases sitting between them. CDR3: CASMMKPGQRDEKLFF. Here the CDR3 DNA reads TGCGCCAGCATGATGAAACCGGGACAAAGAGATGAAAAACTGTTTTTT.

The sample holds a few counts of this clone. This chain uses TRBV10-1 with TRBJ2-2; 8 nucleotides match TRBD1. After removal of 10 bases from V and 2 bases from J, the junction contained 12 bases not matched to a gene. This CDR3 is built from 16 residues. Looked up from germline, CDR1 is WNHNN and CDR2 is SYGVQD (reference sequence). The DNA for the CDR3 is TGCGCCACCCCCCTAAAGACAGGGGACAACACCGGGGAGCTGTTTTTT. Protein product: CATPLKTGDNTGELFF.

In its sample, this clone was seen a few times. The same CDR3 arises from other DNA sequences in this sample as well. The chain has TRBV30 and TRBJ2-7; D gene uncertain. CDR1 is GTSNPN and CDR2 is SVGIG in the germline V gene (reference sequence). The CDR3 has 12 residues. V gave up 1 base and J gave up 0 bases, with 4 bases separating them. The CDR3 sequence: CAWSASSYEQYF. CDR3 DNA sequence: TGTGCCTGGAGTGCCAGCTCCTACGAGCAGTACTTC.

DNA of the CDR3: TGTGCCAGCAGTTTATCCGCCAGGGGAGGCAATGAGCAGTTCTTC. Translated: CASSLSARGGNEQFF. The chain couples TRBV27 to TRBJ2-1; the D gene could be TRBD1 or TRBD2 (6 bases each). CDR3 size: 15 residues. Germline-derived CDR1 and CDR2 are MNHEY and SMNVEV (reference sequence). V lost 0 bases to trimming and J lost 6 bases, with 12 bases between them.

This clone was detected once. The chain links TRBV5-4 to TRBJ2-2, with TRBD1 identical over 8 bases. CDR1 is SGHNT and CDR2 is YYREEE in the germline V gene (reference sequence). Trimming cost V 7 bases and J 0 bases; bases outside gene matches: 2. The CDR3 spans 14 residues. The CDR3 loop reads CASGDRPNTGELFF. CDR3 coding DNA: TGTGCCAGCGGGGACAGGCCGAACACCGGGGAGCTGTTTTTT.

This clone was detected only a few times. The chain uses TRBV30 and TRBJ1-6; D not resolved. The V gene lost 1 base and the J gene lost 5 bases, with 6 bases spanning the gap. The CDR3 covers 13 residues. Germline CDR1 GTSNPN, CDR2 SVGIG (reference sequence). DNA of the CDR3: TGTGCCTGGAGTGACGAAAATAATTCACCCCTCCACTTT. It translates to CAWSDENNSPLHF.

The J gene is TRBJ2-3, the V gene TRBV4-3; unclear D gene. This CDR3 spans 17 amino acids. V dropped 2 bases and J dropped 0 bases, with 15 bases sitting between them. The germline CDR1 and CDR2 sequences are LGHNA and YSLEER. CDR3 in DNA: TGCGCCAGCAGCCAATCTCACCGGGCTTCTAGCACAGATACGCAGTATTTT. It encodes CASSQSHRASSTDTQYF.

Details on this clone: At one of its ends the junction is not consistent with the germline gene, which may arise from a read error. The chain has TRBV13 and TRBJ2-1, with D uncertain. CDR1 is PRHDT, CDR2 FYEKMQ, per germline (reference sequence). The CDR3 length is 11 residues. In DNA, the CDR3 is TGTGCCAGCGGCTTAGAGGATGAGCAGTTCTTC. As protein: CASGLEDEQFF.

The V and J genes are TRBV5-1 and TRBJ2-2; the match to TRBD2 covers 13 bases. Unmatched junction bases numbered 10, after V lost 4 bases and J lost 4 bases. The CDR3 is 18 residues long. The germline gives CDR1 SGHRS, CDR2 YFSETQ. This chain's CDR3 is CASSLTSGGARATGELFF. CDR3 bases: TGCGCCAGCAGCCTCACTAGCGGGGGGGCCCGGGCCACCGGGGAGCTGTTTTTT.